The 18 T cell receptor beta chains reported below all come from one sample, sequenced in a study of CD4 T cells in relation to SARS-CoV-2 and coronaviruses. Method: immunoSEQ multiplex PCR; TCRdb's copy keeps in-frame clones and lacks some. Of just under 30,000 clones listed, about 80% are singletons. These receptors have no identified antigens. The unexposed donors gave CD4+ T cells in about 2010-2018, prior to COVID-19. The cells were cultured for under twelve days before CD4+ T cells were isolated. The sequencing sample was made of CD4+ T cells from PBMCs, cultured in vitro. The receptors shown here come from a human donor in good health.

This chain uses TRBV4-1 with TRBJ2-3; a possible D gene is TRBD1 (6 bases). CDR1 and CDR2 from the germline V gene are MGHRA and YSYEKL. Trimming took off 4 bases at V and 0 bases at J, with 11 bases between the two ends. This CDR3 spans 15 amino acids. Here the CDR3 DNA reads TGCGCCAGCAGCCTTAGACAGGCTAGCACAGATACGCAGTATTTT. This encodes CASSLRQASTDTQYF.

The CDR3 protein is CASSPGDRTGQPQHF. The CDR3 DNA reads as TGCGCCAGCAGCCCGGGAGACAGGACCGGGCAGCCCCAGCATTTT. The chain joins TRBV5-1 to TRBJ1-5; weak D call: TRBD1 (6 bases). Germline loops: CDR1 SGHRS, CDR2 YFSETQ. With 4 bases removed from V and 7 bases from J, the gap between germline ends came to 18 bases. The CDR3 sequence is 15 residues long.

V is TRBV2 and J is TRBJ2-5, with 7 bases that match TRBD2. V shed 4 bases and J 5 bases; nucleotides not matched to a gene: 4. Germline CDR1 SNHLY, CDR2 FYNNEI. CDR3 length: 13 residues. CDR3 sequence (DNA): TGTGCCAGCAGTGGACTAGCCCGGGAGACCCAGTACTTC. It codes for CASSGLARETQYF. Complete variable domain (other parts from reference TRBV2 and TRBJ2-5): EPEVTQTPSHQVTQMGQEVILRCVPISNHLYFYWYRQILGQKVEFLVSFYNNEISEKSEIFDDQFSVERPDGSNFTLKIRSTKLEDSAMYFCASSGLARETQYFGPGTRLLVL.

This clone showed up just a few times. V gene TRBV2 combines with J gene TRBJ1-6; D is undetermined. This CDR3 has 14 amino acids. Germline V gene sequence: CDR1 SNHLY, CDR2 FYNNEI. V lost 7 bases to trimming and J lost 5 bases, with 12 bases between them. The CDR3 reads CASIRGENNSPLHF. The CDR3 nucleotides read TGTGCCAGCATTCGTGGCGAAAATAATTCACCCCTCCACTTT. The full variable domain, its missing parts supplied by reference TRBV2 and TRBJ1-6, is EPEVTQTPSHQVTQMGQEVILRCVPISNHLYFYWYRQILGQKVEFLVSFYNNEISEKSEIFDDQFSVERPDGSNFTLKIRSTKLEDSAMYFCASIRGENNSPLHFGNGTRLTVT.

The CDR3 DNA reads as TGTGCCAGCAGCTTCACAGGGGTTGGGGAAAAACTGTTTTTT. Residues: CASSFTGVGEKLFF. The genes are TRBV7-9 and TRBJ1-4, with 7 bases fitting TRBD1. Trimming removed 3 bases from V and 8 bases from J; junction bases left unmatched: 6. This CDR3 is 14 amino acids long. The V gene's germline CDR1 is SEHNR and CDR2 FQNEAQ (reference sequence).

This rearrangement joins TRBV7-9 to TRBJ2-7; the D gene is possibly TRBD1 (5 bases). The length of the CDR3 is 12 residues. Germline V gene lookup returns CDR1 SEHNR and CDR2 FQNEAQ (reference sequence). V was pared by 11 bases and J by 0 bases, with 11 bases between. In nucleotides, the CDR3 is TGTGCCCTGGGCAGGGACTCCTACGAGCAGTACTTC. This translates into CALGRDSYEQYF.

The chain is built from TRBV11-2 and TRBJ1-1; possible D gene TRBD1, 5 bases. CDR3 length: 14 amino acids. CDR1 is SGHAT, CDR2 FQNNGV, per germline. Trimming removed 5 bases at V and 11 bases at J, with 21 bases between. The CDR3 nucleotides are TGTGCCAGCAGCCCCAGTAGGGGAGGTCTGGGGGCTTTCTTT. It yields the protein CASSPSRGGLGAFF.

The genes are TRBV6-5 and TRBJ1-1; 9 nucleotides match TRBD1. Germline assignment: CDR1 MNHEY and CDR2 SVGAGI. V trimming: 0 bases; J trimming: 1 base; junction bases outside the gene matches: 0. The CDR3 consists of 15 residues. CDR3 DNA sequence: TGTGCCAGCAGTTACTCGGGACAGGGGAACACTGAAGCTTTCTTT. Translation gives CASSYSGQGNTEAFF.

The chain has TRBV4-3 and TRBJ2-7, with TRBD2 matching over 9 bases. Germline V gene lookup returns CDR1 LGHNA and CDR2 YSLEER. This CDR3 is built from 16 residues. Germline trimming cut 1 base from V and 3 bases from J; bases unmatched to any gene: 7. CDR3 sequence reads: CASSQGSGTSNYEQYF. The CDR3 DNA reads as TGCGCCAGCAGCCAAGGCTCCGGGACTAGCAACTACGAGCAGTACTTC.

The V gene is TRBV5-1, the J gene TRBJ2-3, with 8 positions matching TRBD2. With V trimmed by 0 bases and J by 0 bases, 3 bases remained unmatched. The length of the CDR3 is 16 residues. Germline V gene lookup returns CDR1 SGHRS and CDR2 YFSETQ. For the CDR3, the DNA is TGCGCCAGCAGCTTGGATGGACTAGCTAGCACAGATACGCAGTATTTT. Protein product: CASSLDGLASTDTQYF.

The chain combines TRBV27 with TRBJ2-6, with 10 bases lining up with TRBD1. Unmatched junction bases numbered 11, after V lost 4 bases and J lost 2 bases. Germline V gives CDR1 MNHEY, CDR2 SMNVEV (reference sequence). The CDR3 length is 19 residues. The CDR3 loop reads CASSSLLGQGGPGANVLTF. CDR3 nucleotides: TGTGCCAGCAGTTCTCTACTAGGACAGGGGGGCCCTGGGGCCAACGTCCTGACTTTC.

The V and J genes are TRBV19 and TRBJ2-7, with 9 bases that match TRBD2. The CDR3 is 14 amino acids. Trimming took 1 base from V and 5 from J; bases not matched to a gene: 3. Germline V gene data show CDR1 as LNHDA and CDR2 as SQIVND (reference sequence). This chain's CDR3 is CASSIGGGANEQYF. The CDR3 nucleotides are TGTGCCAGTAGTATAGGCGGGGGGGCCAACGAGCAGTACTTC.

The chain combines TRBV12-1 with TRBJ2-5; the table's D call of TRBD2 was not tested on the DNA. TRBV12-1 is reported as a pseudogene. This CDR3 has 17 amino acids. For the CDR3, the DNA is TGTGCCAGCAGCTCACTAGCGGGGGGCCCCCCGGGGGAGACCCAGTACTTC. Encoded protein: CASSSLAGGPPGETQYF.

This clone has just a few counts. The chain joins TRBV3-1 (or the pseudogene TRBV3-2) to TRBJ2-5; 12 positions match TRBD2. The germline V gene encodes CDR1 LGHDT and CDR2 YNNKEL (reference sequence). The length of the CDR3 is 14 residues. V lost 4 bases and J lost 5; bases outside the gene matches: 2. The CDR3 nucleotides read TGTGCCAGCAGCCCCGGGACTAGCGGGGAGACCCAGTACTTC. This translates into CASSPGTSGETQYF.

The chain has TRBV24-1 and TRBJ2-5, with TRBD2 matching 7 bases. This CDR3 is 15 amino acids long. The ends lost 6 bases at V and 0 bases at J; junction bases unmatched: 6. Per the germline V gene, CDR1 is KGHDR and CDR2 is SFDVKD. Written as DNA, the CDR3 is TGTGCCACCAGTTCCGGGACTACCTACCAAGAGACCCAGTACTTC. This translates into CATSSGTTYQETQYF.

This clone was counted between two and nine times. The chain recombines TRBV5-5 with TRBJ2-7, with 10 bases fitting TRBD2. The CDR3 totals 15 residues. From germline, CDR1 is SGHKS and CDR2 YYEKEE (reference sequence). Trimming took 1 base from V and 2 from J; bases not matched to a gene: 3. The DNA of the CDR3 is TGTGCCAGCAGCTTGTCCCTAGCGGGGGCCTACGAGCAGTACTTC. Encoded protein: CASSLSLAGAYEQYF.

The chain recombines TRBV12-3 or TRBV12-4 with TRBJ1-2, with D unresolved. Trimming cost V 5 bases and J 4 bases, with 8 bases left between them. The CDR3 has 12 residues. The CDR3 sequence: CASSSLGYGYTF. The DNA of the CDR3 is TGTGCCAGCAGTAGTCTGGGCTATGGCTACACCTTC.

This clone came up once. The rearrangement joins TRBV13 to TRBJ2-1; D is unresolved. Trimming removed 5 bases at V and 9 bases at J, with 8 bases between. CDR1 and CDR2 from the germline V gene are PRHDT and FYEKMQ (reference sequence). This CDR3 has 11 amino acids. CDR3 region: CASSGNSEQFF. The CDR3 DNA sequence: TGTGCCAGCAGCGGGAACAGTGAGCAGTTCTTC.